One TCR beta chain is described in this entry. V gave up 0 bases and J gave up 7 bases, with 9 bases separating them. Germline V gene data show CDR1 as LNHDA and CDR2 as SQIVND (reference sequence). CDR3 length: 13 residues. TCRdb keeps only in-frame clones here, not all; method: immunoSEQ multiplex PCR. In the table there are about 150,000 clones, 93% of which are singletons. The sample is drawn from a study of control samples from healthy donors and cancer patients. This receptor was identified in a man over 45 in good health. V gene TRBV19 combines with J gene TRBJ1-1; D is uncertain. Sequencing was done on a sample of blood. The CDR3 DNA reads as TGTGCCAGTAGTATAGATCAGCGCATTGAAGCTTTCTTT. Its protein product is CASSIDQRIEAFF.